A selection of T cell receptor beta chains follows, all from one sample in a study of shared clonotypes between healthy human individuals. Assay used: immunoSEQ multiplex PCR; TCRdb lists only in-frame clones, some missing. This sample yields about 2.1 million clones, of which around 93% are seen a single time; over 1.5% belongs to the top ten. The sequenced sample consisted of naive CD8+ T cells from PBMCs. The receptors here all came from a man aged 18 to 35 in good health. Some clones in this sample may be carry-over from other donors' samples. The CDR3 runs from the conserved cysteine through the conserved F or W. The D gene is left open where the match is weak. Where a row states a size, it is once, few, many or the class of an expanded clone; other rows omit it.

d_call j_call v_call clone_size cdr3_nt cdr3_aa
TRBD1 TRBJ1-1 TRBV28 . TGTGCCAGCAGTTTCGGCAGGGGGTTCACTGAAGCTTTCTTT CASSFGRGFTEAFF
. TRBJ2-5 TRBV7-2 once TGTGCCAGCAGCTTGGGTTTCCGGTCAGGGGAGACCCAGTACTTC CASSLGFRSGETQYF
. TRBJ2-3 TRBV28 . TGTGCCAGCAGTTCTGGGACGCCAAATACGCAGTATTTT CASSSGTPNTQYF
. TRBJ2-1 TRBV7-3 . TGTGCCAGCAGCTTAGAGCGTTCGAATGAGCAGTTCTTC CASSLERSNEQFF
. TRBJ1-1 TRBV7-8 . TGTGCCAGCAGCTTTCAGGGCCTTCAAGGTGAAGCTTTCTTT CASSFQGLQGEAFF
. TRBJ2-2 TRBV2 . TGTGCCAGCACCAGAATAAACACCGGGGAGCTGTTTTTT CASTRINTGELFF
TRBD1 TRBJ2-2 TRBV5-1 . TGCGCCAGCAGCGTGGACAGGGGAGGAACCGGGGAGCTGTTTTTT CASSVDRGGTGELFF
. TRBJ1-2 TRBV27 . TGTGCCAGCAGTTTATCAGGGGGGGCGGACTATGGCTACACCTTC CASSLSGGADYGYTF
TRBD1 TRBJ1-2 TRBV28 . TGTGCCAGCAGTATTATCACCTCAGGGGGGGATACCTATGGCTACACCTTC CASSIITSGGDTYGYTF
TRBD1 TRBJ2-7 TRBV28 . TGTGCCAGCAGTTCGGGGACAGTGAACGAGCAGTACTTC CASSSGTVNEQYF
TRBD1 TRBJ2-7 TRBV5-1 . TGCGCCAGCAGATCTCCGGGACAGGGCGCCTACGAGCAGTACTTC CASRSPGQGAYEQYF
. TRBJ1-1 TRBV4-1 . TGCGCCAGCAGCCAAGTCGGCCCGAACGAACAAGCTTTCTTT CASSQVGPNEQAFF
TRBD1 TRBJ1-2 TRBV28 . TGTGCCAGCAGTTCCGGACAGGGCGCTCATGGCTACACCTTC CASSSGQGAHGYTF
TRBD2 TRBJ2-7 TRBV27 . TGTGCCAGCCAAGCGGGAGGGCCTCACGAGCAGTACTTC CASQAGGPHEQYF
TRBD2 TRBJ2-2 TRBV19 . TGTGCCAGTAGCCTAGCGGGAGAATCCGGGGAGCTGTTTTTT CASSLAGESGELFF
. TRBJ2-1 TRBV9 . TGTGCCAGCAGCGTAGCGGGAGAGGTGAATGAGCAGTTCTTC CASSVAGEVNEQFF
. TRBJ2-7 TRBV4-1 . TGCGCCAGCAGCCAATCCTCCGGATTACTAGTTACCTACGAGCAGTACTTC CASSQSSGLLVTYEQYF
. TRBJ1-5 TRBV27 . TGTGCCAGCAGGCTGCTAGGGGGAAATCAGCCCCAGCATTTT CASRLLGGNQPQHF
. TRBJ1-1 TRBV5-1 . TGCGCCAGCAGCTTGTTTCAGGGAAGCAGCACTGAAGCTTTCTTT CASSLFQGSSTEAFF
. TRBJ2-7 TRBV21-1 . TGTGCCAGCAGCAAAATTCGGCCTCCACCAGAGCAGTACTTC CASSKIRPPPEQYF
. TRBJ1-1 TRBV6-1 . TGTGCCAGCATGACGTGGAGAACTGAAGCTTTCTTT CASMTWRTEAFF
. TRBJ1-6 TRBV5-6 . TGTGCCAGCAGCTTGTGGGGTTCGCGCAATTCACCCCTCCACTTT CASSLWGSRNSPLHF
. TRBJ1-1 TRBV6-1 . TGTGCCAGCAGTGAAGCGGGAAGGAACACTGAAGCTTTCTTT CASSEAGRNTEAFF
. TRBJ1-3 TRBV28 . TGTGCCAGCAGTTTGGGGTCATATATGGGAGGAAACACCATATATTTT CASSLGSYMGGNTIYF
. TRBJ2-7 TRBV13 . TGTGCCAGCAGCTTTGGGACAAATCCTTACGAGCAGTACTTC CASSFGTNPYEQYF
. TRBJ2-4 TRBV13 . TGTGCCAGCAGCTTCAGTGCTACGCTCCATACGAACATTCAGTACTTC CASSFSATLHTNIQYF
. TRBJ2-7 TRBV27 . TGTGCCAGCAGCCCGCGTGAATACCCCTTTGTTGAGGAGCAGTACTTC CASSPREYPFVEEQYF
. TRBJ1-2 TRBV7-9 . TGTGCCAGCACCAATCCGGGGGGGGACTATGGCTACACCTTC CASTNPGGDYGYTF
. TRBJ2-7 TRBV10-2 . TGCGCCAGCAGCGGGGGAGGCTACGAGCAGTACTTC CASSGGGYEQYF
. TRBJ2-7 TRBV12-5 . TGTGCTAGTGGCCCTTCCCGAGCCGAGCAGTACTTC CASGPSRAEQYF
. TRBJ1-2 TRBV29-1 . TGCAGCGTTGAAGCCTACAGTAAGATAGGCTATGGCTACACCTTC CSVEAYSKIGYGYTF
. TRBJ2-7 TRBV19 . TGTGCCAGTAGTAGGGTGTTGGGGTTAGACGAGCAGTACTTC CASSRVLGLDEQYF
. TRBJ2-1 TRBV6-1 . TGTGCCAGCAGAGTAGCCGCCGATGAGCAGTTCTTC CASRVAADEQFF
TRBD2 TRBJ2-1 TRBV10-1 . TGCGCCAGCAGTGAGTCGGGACTAGCGGCTTACAATGAGCAGTTCTTC CASSESGLAAYNEQFF
TRBD2 TRBJ2-7 TRBV28 once TGTGCCAGCAGTCCAAGACTAGCGGTCTACGAGCAGTACTTC CASSPRLAVYEQYF
. TRBJ1-2 TRBV29-1 . TGCAGCGTTGACAGTATAGCACCGCCCTATGGCTACACCTTC CSVDSIAPPYGYTF
TRBD1 TRBJ1-2 TRBV7-9 . TGTGCCAGCAGCTGGCCCCCGGGACAGCCTAACTATGGCTACACCTTC CASSWPPGQPNYGYTF
. TRBJ2-7 TRBV15 . TGTGCCACCAGGACCCAGGGCTACGAGCAGTACTTC CATRTQGYEQYF
TRBD2 TRBJ2-7 TRBV27 . TGTGCCAGCAGGGCGCTAGCGGGGTACGAGCAGTACTTC CASRALAGYEQYF
TRBD1 TRBJ2-1 TRBV9 . TGTGCCAGCAGCGTAGGGGAGTGGGACAGGGGGCTTGGAAATGAGCAGTTCTTC CASSVGEWDRGLGNEQFF
TRBD2 TRBJ2-3 TRBV27 . TGTGCCAGCAGTTATCTAGCGGGTGCAGATACGCAGTATTTT CASSYLAGADTQYF
. TRBJ1-3 TRBV27 . TGTGCCAGCAGTCCCATCGGACAGCCGGGAAACACCATATATTTT CASSPIGQPGNTIYF
. TRBJ2-1 TRBV11-2 . TGTGCCAGCAGCTTTGACCCCGCAGGATACAATGAGCAGTTCTTC CASSFDPAGYNEQFF
. TRBJ1-2 TRBV7-9 few TGTGCCAGCAGCTCCGGGACATACAAGGGCTACACCTTC CASSSGTYKGYTF
TRBD1 TRBJ2-7 TRBV27 . TGTGCCAGCAGTTCCCGGGACAGGCCGCCTCAGGAGCAGTACTTC CASSSRDRPPQEQYF
. TRBJ1-3 TRBV15 . TGTGCCACCAGCAGAGATCGACGAGACAGCTCTGGAAACACCATATATTTT CATSRDRRDSSGNTIYF
. TRBJ2-5 TRBV19 once TGTGCCAGTAGTCCACGGGACAACGAAGAGACCCAGTACTTC CASSPRDNEETQYF
TRBD1 TRBJ2-7 TRBV7-9 . TGTGCCAGCAGCCCCCGACAGGGCTTCTACGAGCAGTACTTC CASSPRQGFYEQYF
. TRBJ1-1 TRBV28 few TGTGCCAGCAGTCCACACAGGGATCTTGCTGAAGCTTTCTTT CASSPHRDLAEAFF
. TRBJ2-5 TRBV27 once TGTGCCAGCAGTTTACACAGGGAAGAGACCCAGTACTTC CASSLHREETQYF
. TRBJ1-1 TRBV7-2 . TGTGCCAGCAGCAAGACAGGATTGAACACTGAAGCTTTCTTT CASSKTGLNTEAFF
. TRBJ2-7 TRBV7-9 . TGTGCCAGCAGCTCGGATGAGTGGTCCTACGAGCAGTACTTC CASSSDEWSYEQYF
. TRBJ2-4 TRBV9 . TGTGCCAGCAGCGTATCATCCTTAGCCAAAAACATTCAGTACTTC CASSVSSLAKNIQYF
. TRBJ2-7 TRBV10-3 . TGTGCCATCAGTGGATCTAGCCGCTCCTACGAGCAGTACTTC CAISGSSRSYEQYF